This TCR beta chain is from a study of PD-1 blockade in classical Hodgkin lymphoma. Points from the study as a whole: Patients who began taking nivolumab under 1 year after ASCT were left out. Before treatment, TCR diversity in newly diagnosed patients was reportedly lower than in healthy donors. Compared with baseline, CD4+ but not CD8+ TCR diversity had risen significantly by C4D1. What drove the repertoire differences, possibly disease activity or prior therapy, has not been defined.

Germline CDR1 reads SGHRS; CDR2 reads YFSETQ. CDR3 size: 17 residues. Trimming shortened V by 0 bases and J by 0 bases, and 13 bases separated the two germline ends. Produced via immunoSEQ multiplex PCR; TCRdb's table is partial and in-frame only. In the table there are about 47,000 clones, nearly 90% of which are singletons. Note on this clone: The antigen is undetermined.

The time point is: cycle 4 day 1 (C4D1), after less than seven weeks of nivolumab. There was relapse after autologous stem cell transplantation in every patient, and there was variation in brentuximab vedotin exposure. V gene TRBV5-1 combines with J gene TRBJ2-4, with D hard to call. The clonotype was recovered from a human donor with classical Hodgkin lymphoma. The specimen was peripheral blood mononuclear cells (PBMCs), collected before the fourth cycle of nivolumab. In DNA form, the CDR3 reads TGCGCCAGCAGCTTGGTTTGTCAGACTCTAGCCAAAAACATTCAGTACTTC. This gives the protein CASSLVCQTLAKNIQYF.